Listed below are T cell receptor beta chains from one sample, sequenced in a study of blood T cells in healthy people across ages. From the 5' RACE reads, TCRdb called clonotypes with MiXCR, one entry per CDR3 protein. The table shows about 1.8 million distinct CDR3 sequences, with 49% occurring only once. Sequenced input: blood. These receptors were obtained from a woman aged 40 to 50 in good health. Each CDR3 is given with its conserved first and last residue. A D gene is named only where the DNA matches it firmly. Size is stated for part of the rows, as once, few or many counts, or as a class when the clone is expanded.

clone size: .; V gene: TRBV6-1; J gene: TRBJ2-7; D gene: .; CDR3 protein: CASSALRSYEQYF; CDR3 DNA: TGTGCCAGCAGTGCCTTGCGCTCCTACGAGCAGTACTTC
clone size: .; V gene: TRBV3-1; J gene: TRBJ2-1; D gene: .; CDR3 protein: CASSQTGGQNEQFF; CDR3 DNA: TGTGCCAGCAGCCAAACGGGGGGCCAGAATGAGCAGTTCTTC
clone size: .; V gene: TRBV28; J gene: TRBJ2-1; D gene: .; CDR3 protein: CASNFRGFYNEQFF; CDR3 DNA: TGTGCCAGCAACTTCAGGGGTTTCTACAATGAGCAGTTCTTC
clone size: .; V gene: TRBV27; J gene: TRBJ2-3; D gene: .; CDR3 protein: CASSLTWEASTDTQYF; CDR3 DNA: TGTGCCAGCAGTTTAACCTGGGAAGCCAGCACAGATACGCAGTATTTT
clone size: few; V gene: TRBV5-1; J gene: TRBJ2-7; D gene: .; CDR3 protein: CASSLYDSSYEQYF; CDR3 DNA: TGCGCCAGCAGCTTGTACGACAGTTCCTACGAGCAGTACTTC
clone size: .; V gene: TRBV9; J gene: TRBJ2-5; D gene: .; CDR3 protein: CASSVGFLGSAGQETQYF; CDR3 DNA: TGTGCCAGCAGCGTAGGCTTCCTGGGGTCGGCAGGGCAAGAGACCCAGTACTTC
clone size: .; V gene: TRBV12-3/TRBV12-4; J gene: TRBJ1-1; D gene: TRBD1; CDR3 protein: CASRTTGKVAAFF; CDR3 DNA: TGTGCCAGCAGGACGACAGGGAAGGTCGCAGCTTTCTTT
clone size: .; V gene: TRBV4-2; J gene: TRBJ1-2; D gene: .; CDR3 protein: CASNPGSNYGYTF; CDR3 DNA: TGTGCCAGCAACCCGGGGAGTAACTATGGCTACACCTTC
clone size: .; V gene: TRBV7-2; J gene: TRBJ2-5; D gene: TRBD2; CDR3 protein: CASSFSGGALGTQYF; CDR3 DNA: TGTGCCAGCAGCTTCAGCGGGGGGGCCCTCGGGACCCAGTACTTC
clone size: few; V gene: TRBV12-3/TRBV12-4; J gene: TRBJ2-7; D gene: .; CDR3 protein: CASRPTFDRFFSYEQYF; CDR3 DNA: TGTGCCAGCAGGCCGACCTTTGACAGGTTTTTCTCCTACGAGCAGTACTTC
clone size: .; V gene: TRBV7-2; J gene: TRBJ2-5; D gene: TRBD2; CDR3 protein: CASSYSSAGGSQETQYF; CDR3 DNA: TGTGCCAGCAGCTACTCATCGGCGGGGGGAAGTCAAGAGACCCAGTACTTC
clone size: .; V gene: TRBV4-3; J gene: TRBJ2-3; D gene: .; CDR3 protein: CASGQEHRADGVTDTQYF; CDR3 DNA: TGCGCCAGCGGCCAAGAACATCGGGCGGATGGAGTCACAGATACGCAGTATTTT
clone size: .; V gene: TRBV24-1; J gene: TRBJ2-1; D gene: .; CDR3 protein: CATSDAMWTQFF; CDR3 DNA: TGTGCCACCAGTGATGCAATGTGGACCCAGTTCTTC
clone size: few; V gene: TRBV24-1; J gene: TRBJ1-5; D gene: .; CDR3 protein: CATSDPREPNQPQHF; CDR3 DNA: TGTGCCACCAGTGATCCCCGGGAGCCCAATCAGCCCCAGCATTTT
clone size: .; V gene: TRBV5-1; J gene: TRBJ2-7; D gene: .; CDR3 protein: CASSLVGTPSGEQYF; CDR3 DNA: TGCGCCAGCAGCTTGGTGGGGACACCGTCGGGCGAGCAGTACTTC
clone size: .; V gene: TRBV14; J gene: TRBJ1-6; D gene: TRBD1; CDR3 protein: CASSLQGAVSPLHF; CDR3 DNA: TGTGCCAGCAGCCTACAGGGGGCAGTTTCACCCCTCCACTTT
clone size: few; V gene: TRBV7-2; J gene: TRBJ1-2; D gene: TRBD1; CDR3 protein: CASSLTGTGMGIGYTF; CDR3 DNA: TGTGCCAGCAGCCTAACCGGGACAGGGATGGGTATTGGCTACACCTTC
clone size: .; V gene: TRBV20-1; J gene: TRBJ2-5; D gene: TRBD1; CDR3 protein: CSARNLFPDTGAQYF; CDR3 DNA: TGCAGTGCTAGAAATCTTTTCCCGGACACAGGGGCCCAGTACTTC
clone size: few; V gene: TRBV7-2; J gene: TRBJ2-3; D gene: .; CDR3 protein: CASSLRSVADTQYF; CDR3 DNA: TGTGCCAGCAGCTTAAGATCTGTAGCTGATACGCAGTATTTT
clone size: few; V gene: TRBV4-3; J gene: TRBJ2-1; D gene: TRBD1; CDR3 protein: CASSLANDPGQGYEQFF; CDR3 DNA: TGCGCCAGCAGCCTCGCGAACGATCCGGGACAGGGTTATGAGCAGTTCTTC